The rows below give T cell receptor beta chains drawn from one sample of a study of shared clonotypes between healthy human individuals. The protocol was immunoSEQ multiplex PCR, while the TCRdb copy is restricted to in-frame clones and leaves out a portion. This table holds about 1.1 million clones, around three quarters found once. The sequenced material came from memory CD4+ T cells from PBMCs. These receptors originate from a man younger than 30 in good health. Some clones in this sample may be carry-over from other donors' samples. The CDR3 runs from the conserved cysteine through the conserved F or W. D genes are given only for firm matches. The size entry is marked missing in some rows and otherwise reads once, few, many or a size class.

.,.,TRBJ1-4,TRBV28,CASSLRWTNEKLFF,TGTGCCAGCAGCCTTCGGTGGACTAATGAAAAACTGTTTTTT
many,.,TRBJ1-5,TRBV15,CATSRNAPRINQPQHF,TGTGCCACCAGCAGAAACGCCCCACGGATCAATCAGCCCCAGCATTTT
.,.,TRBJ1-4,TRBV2,CASSAGLTNEKLFF,TGTGCCAGCAGTGCAGGGTTAACTAATGAAAAACTGTTTTTT
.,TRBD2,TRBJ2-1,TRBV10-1,CAGTWPRALAGFYNEQFF,TGCGCCGGGACCTGGCCACGTGCCCTAGCGGGCTTTTACAATGAGCAGTTCTTC
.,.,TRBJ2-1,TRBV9,CASSVGHEQFF,TGTGCCAGCAGCGTAGGGCATGAGCAGTTCTTC
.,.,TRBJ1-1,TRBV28,CASSTPGHLNTEAFF,TGTGCCAGCAGTACCCCGGGACACTTGAACACTGAAGCTTTCTTT
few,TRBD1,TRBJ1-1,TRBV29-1,CSVEDQGTGYTEAFF,TGCAGCGTTGAAGATCAAGGGACAGGGTACACTGAAGCTTTCTTT
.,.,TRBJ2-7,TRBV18,CASSPYEREQYF,TGTGCCAGCTCACCCTACGAGAGGGAGCAGTACTTC
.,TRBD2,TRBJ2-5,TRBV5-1,CASSLGLGRVQETQYF,TGCGCCAGCAGCTTGGGGTTGGGGAGGGTGCAAGAGACCCAGTACTTC
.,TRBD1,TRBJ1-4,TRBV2,CASRWTGGEKLFF,TGTGCCAGCAGATGGACAGGGGGAGAAAAACTGTTTTTT